The clone carrying this T cell receptor (beta chain) turned up a few times. There are 12 residues in the CDR3. V lost 0 bases and J 7 bases, leaving 8 bases between the germline ends. Germline V lookup: CDR1 GTSNPN, CDR2 SVGIG (reference sequence). TCRdb reanalysed the PCR reads using MiXCR and keeps one entry per CDR3 protein. The table lists approximately 18,000 distinct CDR3 sequences, over 40% of them singletons. The sample is drawn from a study of tumor-infiltrating lymphocytes in oesophageal squamous cell carcinoma. The sample comprised esophageal tumor tissue. The chain recombines TRBV30 with TRBJ2-3; D uncertain. This sequence was found in a male donor with esophageal squamous cell carcinoma. This CDR3 is CAWSVDAYTQYF. For the CDR3, the DNA is TGTGCCTGGAGTGTAGATGCATATACGCAGTATTTT.